This TCR beta chain originates from a study of CD8+ T cells in alopecia areata. Patients with alopecia areata provided lesional scalp punch biopsies as well as peripheral blood. RNA, once extracted, was reverse transcribed into cDNA for use as the sequencing template. Clones were read by immunoSEQ multiplex PCR, and TCRdb kept only the in-frame ones, dropping some. Of hundreds of thousands of clones in the sample, 67% are singletons; the top ten hold around 1.2%. The CDR3 runs 14 residues. V was cut by 4 bases and J by 0 bases, with 10 bases left in between. The germline V gene encodes CDR1 SGHRS and CDR2 YFSETQ.

The J gene is TRBJ1-1, the V gene TRBV5-1; a possible D gene is TRBD1 (6 bases). The source is a human donor with alopecia areata. The source material was CD4+ T cells sorted from blood, sampled at week 0. This chain's CDR3 is CASSIQGMNTEAFF. The CDR3 nucleotides read TGCGCCAGCAGCATCCAGGGGATGAACACTGAAGCTTTCTTT.